This TCR beta chain was captured in a study of blood T cells in healthy people across ages. Findings and limits, study-wide: Strong correlation was found linking TCR beta diversity to naive T cell percentage.

Germline CDR1 reads MNHEY; CDR2 reads SVGAGI. This CDR3 contains 16 residues. Trimming took 0 bases from V and 4 from J; bases not matched to a gene: 9. A second PCR, run for roughly 7 to 11 cycles, used a sample-barcoded 5' primer plus a J-beta primer mix. Each CDR3 protein gets one entry after TCRdb re-called the 5' RACE reads with MiXCR. Seen here are more than 1 million distinct CDR3 sequences, around 43% observed once, and the top ten hold around 18%. In the case of this clonotype: The antigen remains undetermined.

This receptor was obtained from a woman in her sixties or seventies in good health. The sample consisted of blood. This chain joins TRBV6-5 and TRBJ2-7; TRBD2 aligns across 7 bases. The CDR3 region is CASSYSTGTIFYEQYF. As DNA, the CDR3 is TGTGCCAGCAGTTACTCGACCGGGACTATATTTTACGAGCAGTACTTC.